This T cell receptor (beta chain) appears in the sequencing data of a study of glioma-infiltrating T cells after dendritic cell vaccination. Looking at the study overall: Patients received three intradermal dendritic cell vaccine injections at biweekly intervals. Overall study results and limits: Estimated pretreatment TIL content predicted outcome after dendritic cell vaccination.

In the case of this clone: As yet, its antigen is unknown. Other DNA sequences in the same sample also yield this CDR3.

The PCR used 60 V beta and 13 J beta primers. Some clones are missing from TCRdb's copy, which holds only in-frame ones; the method was immunoSEQ multiplex PCR. The sample consists of about 49,000 clones, about 85% of them appearing once. The length of the CDR3 is 13 residues. Germline lookup yields CDR1 MNHEY and CDR2 SMNVEV (reference sequence). The germline V and J ends were trimmed by 7 bases and 2 bases, with 12 bases remaining between them. This sequence joins TRBV27 and TRBJ2-7; D possibly corresponds to TRBD1 (5 bases). The TCR was taken from a human donor with glioblastoma. The specimen was blood, collected before dendritic cell vaccination. CDR3 region: CASKGQIAYEQYF. The CDR3 DNA sequence: TGTGCCAGCAAGGGGCAGATAGCCTACGAGCAGTACTTC.